These T cell receptor beta chains were read from a single sample in a study of T cell responses to AZD1222 COVID-19 vaccine. Generated by immunoSEQ multiplex PCR, the TCRdb table keeps only in-frame clones and is missing some. The repertoire includes 150,000 to 200,000 clones, around 94% of them detected once, and around 1.6% sits in the top ten. The sample consisted of peripheral blood, taken 28 days after the second AZD1222 dose. These TCRs come from an adult who received the AZD1222 COVID-19 vaccine. CDR3s include the opening cysteine and the closing phenylalanine or tryptophan. The D gene is left open where the match is weak. Size is omitted from some rows. Given values are once, few, many or a class for expanded clones.

>TRBJ1-1|13|-|TRBV28|-
TGTGCCAGTCAAAAGGATGGGGCGCCGGGAGCTTTCTTT
CASQKDGAPGAFF
>TRBJ1-2|14|-|TRBV2|once
TGTGCCAGCAGTGAAGGACAGACCCTCTATGGCTACACCTTC
CASSEGQTLYGYTF
>TRBJ1-5|13|-|TRBV10-3|-
TGTGCCATCAGTGGTCACAAGGATCAGCCCCAGCATTTT
CAISGHKDQPQHF
>TRBJ2-2|17|TRBD1|TRBV6-2/TRBV6-3|once
TGTGCCAGCAGTAAACGGGACAGGGTTAGTAGGACCGGGGAGCTGTTTTTT
CASSKRDRVSRTGELFF
>TRBJ2-2|18|TRBD2|TRBV5-4|-
TGTGCCAGCAGCCCCAGACTAGCGGGACCCATGAACACCGGGGAGCTGTTTTTT
CASSPRLAGPMNTGELFF
>TRBJ2-7|14|TRBD1|TRBV10-2|-
TGCGCCAGCAGAGGACAGGGACCAACCTACGAGCAGTACTTC
CASRGQGPTYEQYF
>TRBJ1-6|14|-|TRBV5-1|-
TGCGCCAGCAGCTTATATGAGATTAGTTCACCCCTCCACTTT
CASSLYEISSPLHF
>TRBJ1-3|15|-|TRBV6-5|-
TGTGCCAGCAGTTCCCCGGGAAGACCTGGAAACACCATATATTTT
CASSSPGRPGNTIYF
>TRBJ1-3|17|-|TRBV18|-
TGTGCCAGCTCACCCAACGCCGGCAGGGGCTCTGGAAACACCATATATTTT
CASSPNAGRGSGNTIYF
>TRBJ1-5|15|TRBD1|TRBV19|-
TGTGCCACCCGAATCCTGGGACAGGGCAATCAGCCCCAGCATTTT
CATRILGQGNQPQHF
>TRBJ1-5|14|-|TRBV6-5|-
TGTGCCAGCAGTTACTCAGGTGGGGGACAGCCCCAGCATTTT
CASSYSGGGQPQHF
>TRBJ2-2|16|TRBD2|TRBV7-8|-
TGTGCCAGCAGCTCCGGACTAGCGGCGAGGACCGGGGAGCTGTTTTTT
CASSSGLAARTGELFF
>TRBJ2-3|14|TRBD2|TRBV2|-
TGTGCCAGCAGGTTAGCGGGGAGCACAGATACGCAGTATTTT
CASRLAGSTDTQYF
>TRBJ1-2|13|-|TRBV7-9|once
TGTGCCAGCAGCTCGGACATTCCGTATGGCTACACCTTC
CASSSDIPYGYTF
>TRBJ1-2|14|-|TRBV3-1/TRBV3-2|-
TGTGCCAGCAGCCAAGATTGGATAGGGGAAGGCTACACCTTC
CASSQDWIGEGYTF
>TRBJ2-3|20|TRBD2|TRBV3-1/TRBV3-2|-
TGTGCCAGCAGCCAAGATGGCCCCCGTCGACTAGCAGCTAGCACAGATACGCAGTATTTT
CASSQDGPRRLAASTDTQYF
>TRBJ1-4|15|-|TRBV19|-
TGTGCCAGTAGCAACCAGTTAGGACGGACTGAAAAACTGTTTTTT
CASSNQLGRTEKLFF
>TRBJ1-1|13|TRBD1|TRBV19|-
TGTGCCAGTATTACGACAGGGGTTGGTGAAGCTTTCTTT
CASITTGVGEAFF
>TRBJ1-1|17|-|TRBV21-1|once
TGTGCCAGCATTTCAACAGGGCGAAATCGGTTGAGTACTGAAGCTTTCTTT
CASISTGRNRLSTEAFF
>TRBJ1-5|12|-|TRBV3-1/TRBV3-2|-
TGTGCCAGCAGCCAAGGGAGGCAGCCCCAGCATTTT
CASSQGRQPQHF
>TRBJ2-3|14|-|TRBV6-5|-
TGTGCCAGCAGTCAGCAGCGGTTCACAGATACGCAGTATTTT
CASSQQRFTDTQYF
>TRBJ1-6|17|TRBD1|TRBV10-3|-
TGTGCCATCAGTGAGTCAACAGGGGGCCTAGATAATTCACCCCTCCACTTT
CAISESTGGLDNSPLHF
>TRBJ2-5|14|-|TRBV28|-
TGTGCCAGCAGGCCCAGGGGAGCCCAAGAGACCCAGTACTTC
CASRPRGAQETQYF
>TRBJ2-2|16|-|TRBV9|-
TGTGCCAGCAGCGTAGCGGGAACCATTAACACCGGGGAGCTGTTTTTT
CASSVAGTINTGELFF
>TRBJ1-1|13|-|TRBV2|-
TGTGCCAGCAGTGATCCGTTGAACACTGAAGCTTTCTTT
CASSDPLNTEAFF
>TRBJ1-2|15|TRBD1|TRBV6-2/TRBV6-3|-
TGTGCCAGCAGTTACGTCGGGACAGGGAATGGTGGCTACACCTTC
CASSYVGTGNGGYTF
>TRBJ1-3|13|-|TRBV29-1|-
TGCAGCGTTGAAAGGGGTGAAAGAAACACCATATATTTT
CSVERGERNTIYF
>TRBJ1-5|16|-|TRBV19|-
TGTGCCAGTAGGATAGACAGTGGCCTGGGGCGTCAGCCCCAGCATTTT
CASRIDSGLGRQPQHF